The 29 T cell receptor beta chains below were found in one sample sequenced in a study of blood T cell repertoires in COVID-19. Profiled with immunoSEQ multiplex PCR; TCRdb holds only in-frame clones, not every one. The sample carries about 140,000 clones, around 89% recorded once. Material for sequencing was peripheral blood. Receptor source: a man aged 55 to 70 with active or convalescent COVID-19.

The chain has TRBV12-2 and TRBJ1-6; the D call TRBD1 from the table was never checked on the DNA. TRBV12-2 is flagged as a pseudogene. The CDR3 consists of 16 residues. As DNA, the CDR3 is TGTGCAAGTCGCTTTACGACCAGGGGGCGAAAATCACCCCTCCACTTT. It is translated as CASRFTTRGRKSPLHF.

V gene TRBV24-1 combines with J gene TRBJ2-3; D gene unclear. The V end lost 3 bases, the J end lost 3 bases, and 9 bases lay between the germline ends. Germline CDR1 KGHDR, CDR2 SFDVKD. CDR3 length: 14 amino acids. The CDR3 nucleotides read TGTGCCACCAGTGATCTAATCCGGACAGATACGCAGTATTTT. Its translation: CATSDLIRTDTQYF.

As regards this clone: The junction shows a germline mismatch at one end, possibly a read error. The chain carries TRBV29-1 and TRBJ1-1, with a weak D call TRBD1 (5 bases). The CDR3 totals 14 residues. CDR1 is SQVTM and CDR2 is ANQGSEA in the germline V gene. The CDR3 sequence is CSAKEQALNTEAFF. The DNA for the CDR3 is TGCAGCGCAAAAGAACAGGCCTTGAATACTGAAGCTTTCTTT.

In nucleotides, the CDR3 is TGTGCCAGCAGCCCGAGGGAAACCGGGACAGGGGTCGCAGGGGAGCTGTTTTTT. It is translated as CASSPRETGTGVAGELFF. This chain connects TRBV5-5 to TRBJ2-2, with 10 bases identical to TRBD1. V was pared by 4 bases and J by 8 bases, with 17 bases of the junction left unmatched. In germline, CDR1 is SGHKS, CDR2 YYEKEE (reference sequence). This CDR3 has 18 residues.

The rearrangement links TRBV5-6 to TRBJ1-3; perhaps TRBD1 as D (5 bases). V shed 3 bases and J shed 2 bases, with 12 bases lying between them. The V gene's germline CDR1 is SGHDT and CDR2 YYEEEE. The CDR3 runs 15 residues. The CDR3 DNA follows: TGTGCCAGCAGCTACGGACATATCACTGGAAACACCATATATTTT. Protein product: CASSYGHITGNTIYF.

V usage is TRBV10-3 and J usage is TRBJ1-5; 9 bases fit TRBD1. CDR1 is ENHRY, CDR2 SYGVKD, per germline. CDR3 length equals 15 residues. With V trimmed by 10 bases and J by 4 bases, 11 bases remained unmatched. The CDR3 reads CATAGTGSLNQPQHF. Here the CDR3 DNA reads TGTGCCACCGCCGGGACAGGGTCTCTAAATCAGCCCCAGCATTTT.

This sequence joins TRBV2 and TRBJ2-2, with TRBD1 matching over 9 bases. After removal of 6 bases from V and 4 bases from J, the junction contained 9 bases not matched to a gene. Germline lookup yields CDR1 SNHLY and CDR2 FYNNEI. The CDR3 spans 16 residues. In DNA, the CDR3 is TGTGCCAGCAGGGAAATGCGACAGGGGGGCACCGGGGAGCTGTTTTTT. Residues: CASREMRQGGTGELFF.

J is TRBJ1-2 and V is TRBV12-3 or TRBV12-4; D ambiguous. V gave up 2 bases and J gave up 8 bases, with 9 bases separating them. CDR3 size: 12 residues. The CDR3 DNA is TGTGCCAGCAGTTTAAGCGGCAGAGGCTACACCTTC. This encodes CASSLSGRGYTF.

As for this clone: At one end the junction does not follow the germline gene, possibly because of a read error. Here the CDR3 reads CASSYSRQGVDF. CDR3 nucleotide sequence: TGTGCCAGCAGTTACTCGAGACAGGGGGTTGACTTC. The rearrangement joins TRBV6-2 or TRBV6-3 to TRBJ2-5, with 9 bases lining up with TRBD1. The CDR3 loop spans 12 amino acids. CDR1 and CDR2 (germline): MNHEY, SVGEGT.

V gene TRBV7-2 combines with J gene TRBJ2-1; a weak D match, TRBD2 (6 bases). Trimming removed 2 bases from V and 2 bases from J, with 10 bases in between. This CDR3 has 15 amino acids. Germline assignment: CDR1 SGHTA and CDR2 FQGNSA. CDR3 in DNA: TGTGCCAGCAGCTTAATGGGCGGGACCTACAATGAGCAGTTCTTC. Residues: CASSLMGGTYNEQFF.

V and J are TRBV7-9 and TRBJ2-6; TRBD2 is a possible D gene (6 bases). Germline CDR1 and CDR2: SEHNR and FQNEAQ (reference sequence). The ends were cut back, 5 bases at V and 4 bases at J, with 15 bases in the middle. The CDR3 consists of 16 residues. CDR3 DNA: TGTGCCAGCAGCGCCCGTGGAGGGGCCGGGGCCAACGTCCTGACTTTC. The encoded protein is CASSARGGAGANVLTF. The full variable domain, in which reference TRBV7-9 and TRBJ2-6 provide the parts outside the CDR3, is DTGVSQNPRHKITKRGQNVTFRCDPISEHNRLYWYRQTLGQGPEFLTYFQNEAQLEKSRLLSDRFSAERPKGSFSTLEIQRTEQGDSAMYLCASSARGGAGANVLTFGAGSRLTVL.

The chain employs TRBV6-5 and TRBJ1-4; 11 bases fit TRBD1. This CDR3 has 15 residues. V shed 6 bases and J 8 bases; nucleotides not matched to a gene: 8. Germline V CDR1 and CDR2: MNHEY, SVGAGI. The chain's CDR3 is CASSLDRGHEEKLFF. CDR3 nucleotide sequence: TGTGCCAGCAGCCTGGACAGGGGGCATGAGGAAAAACTGTTTTTT.

V usage is TRBV18 and J usage is TRBJ1-1; D is perhaps TRBD1 (6 bases). The CDR3 runs 14 residues. Germline-derived CDR1 and CDR2 are KGHSH and LQKENI. Trimming removed 6 bases from V and 2 bases from J, with 13 bases in between. CDR3 sequence reads: CASSSGGGNTEAFF. CDR3 bases: TGTGCCAGCTCCTCTGGGGGCGGTAACACTGAAGCTTTCTTT.

The genes are TRBV28 and TRBJ2-3; TRBD2 agrees at 13 bases. Trimming cost V 5 bases and J 4 bases; bases outside gene matches: 15. CDR1 and CDR2 (germline): MDHEN, SYDVKM. The CDR3 is made up of 19 amino acids. The CDR3 loop is CASSTRWGALAGGADTQYF. DNA for the CDR3: TGTGCCAGCAGTACCCGGTGGGGGGCACTAGCGGGAGGGGCAGATACGCAGTATTTT.

The rearrangement joins TRBV19 to TRBJ2-3; the match to TRBD2 covers 15 bases. V trimming: 5 bases; J trimming: 0 bases; junction bases outside the gene matches: 6. CDR3 length equals 18 residues. Looked up from germline, CDR1 is LNHDA and CDR2 is SQIVND (reference sequence). DNA for the CDR3: TGTGCCAGTAGTCCCCGGACTAGCGGGGGGGCAAGCACAGATACGCAGTATTTT. This gives the protein CASSPRTSGGASTDTQYF.

The V call is TRBV7-2, the J call TRBJ1-5, with 7 nucleotides matching TRBD1. The CDR3 loop spans 14 amino acids. Trimming took 4 bases from V and 3 from J; bases not matched to a gene: 3. Germline lookup yields CDR1 SGHTA and CDR2 FQGNSA. The CDR3 DNA sequence: TGTGCCAGCAGCTCGACAGGGCACAATCAGCCCCAGCATTTT. Amino acid sequence: CASSSTGHNQPQHF.

This clone was recorded once. The J gene is TRBJ1-2, the V gene TRBV27; TRBD1 matches at 8 bases. There are 12 residues in the CDR3. After removal of 7 bases from V and 9 bases from J, the junction contained 7 bases not matched to a gene. From germline, CDR1 is MNHEY and CDR2 SMNVEV (reference sequence). CDR3 in DNA: TGTGCCAGCACCAGTGACAGGGGACGCTACACCTTC. It is translated as CASTSDRGRYTF.

This clone was detected a few times. The chain couples TRBV19 to TRBJ1-6, with 9 bases aligning to TRBD1. There are 14 residues in the CDR3. The V gene end was trimmed by 9 bases and the J gene end by 8 bases; junction bases not matched to a gene: 8. Germline lookup yields CDR1 LNHDA and CDR2 SQIVND (reference sequence). As DNA, the CDR3 is TGTGCCAGCAGCCCGGGACAGGGTTATTCACCCCTCCACTTT. Protein sequence: CASSPGQGYSPLHF.

The rearrangement links TRBV28 to TRBJ2-6, with 9 bases identical to TRBD1. This CDR3 contains 15 residues. Germline CDR1 MDHEN, CDR2 SYDVKM. V was clipped by 6 bases and J by 2 bases; unmatched bases: 2. The CDR3 DNA sequence: TGTGCCAGCAGGGGACAGGGAGCTGGGGCCAACGTCCTGACTTTC. Protein sequence: CASRGQGAGANVLTF.

This chain links TRBV2 with TRBJ2-3; possibly TRBD1 for D (5 bases). V shed 10 bases and J shed 3 bases, with 14 bases lying between them. CDR1 SNHLY and CDR2 FYNNEI come from the germline V gene. The CDR3 consists of 13 residues. CDR3 sequence (DNA): TGTGCCACCTTCTGGGGCGGAACAGATACGCAGTATTTT. Its protein product is CATFWGGTDTQYF.

The rearrangement uses TRBV28 and TRBJ1-1, with TRBD1 identical over 7 bases. Germline V CDR1 and CDR2: MDHEN, SYDVKM. This CDR3 is built from 14 residues. Unmatched junction bases numbered 6, after V lost 1 base and J lost 7 bases. The CDR3 DNA reads TGTGCCAGCAGTTTATCCGACAGGGCCCATGAAGCTTTCTTT. Translated, it gives CASSLSDRAHEAFF.

This chain joins TRBV29-1 and TRBJ2-1; 10 bases line up with TRBD2. V lost 5 bases, J lost 0 bases, and 10 bases stayed unmatched. The CDR3 sequence is 17 residues long. CDR1 and CDR2 from the germline V gene are SQVTM and ANQGSEA. CDR3 residues: CSVMGLAKISSYNEQFF. The CDR3, as DNA: TGCAGCGTTATGGGACTAGCGAAGATTAGCTCCTACAATGAGCAGTTCTTC.

The genes are TRBV24-1 and TRBJ1-2; no firm D call. V lost 0 bases, J lost 7 bases, and 11 bases lay in between. The CDR3 covers 14 residues. Germline-derived CDR1 and CDR2 are KGHDR and SFDVKD. The CDR3 DNA sequence: TGTGCCACCAGTGATTTGGAGGGAACGGGTGGCTACACCTTC. Protein sequence: CATSDLEGTGGYTF.

This clone showed up just a few times. V is TRBV7-2 and J is TRBJ2-7, with 8 bases that match TRBD1. CDR3 length: 13 residues. V lost 5 bases to trimming and J lost 3 bases; unmatched junction nucleotides: 3. The germline CDR1 and CDR2 sequences are SGHTA and FQGNSA. For the CDR3, the DNA is TGTGCCAGCAGCAAAGGACAGGGCTACGAGCAGTACTTC. Its translation: CASSKGQGYEQYF.

This chain joins TRBV18 and TRBJ2-3; D uncertain. Trimming cost V 1 base and J 3 bases, with 5 bases left between them. The CDR3 extends over 13 amino acids. Germline assignment: CDR1 KGHSH and CDR2 LQKENI. The CDR3 DNA follows: TGTGCCAGCTCACCACAGAGAACAGATACGCAGTATTTT. It codes for CASSPQRTDTQYF.

This clone was found once. CDR3 in DNA: TGTGCCAGCAGCCCGCGGAGGGGTGACGCTGAAGCTTTCTTT. Its protein is CASSPRRGDAEAFF. The gene calls are TRBV9 and TRBJ1-1; a possible D gene is TRBD1 (5 bases). V lost 4 bases and J lost 6, with 16 bases in between. This CDR3 region has 14 residues. Germline-derived CDR1 and CDR2 are SGDLS and YYNGEE.

The V gene is TRBV7-9, the J gene TRBJ2-1, with 11 nucleotides matching TRBD2. Germline CDR1 reads SEHNR; CDR2 reads FQNEAQ (reference sequence). CDR3 length: 16 residues. J gave up 12 bases and V 4 bases, and 14 bases lay outside the gene matches. The CDR3, as DNA: TGTGCCAGCAGCTCATCCTTAGCGGGAGGGATAAGTGGGCAGTTCTTC. Its protein product is CASSSSLAGGISGQFF.

This chain's CDR3 is CASSQWDRGNTEAFF. CDR3 sequence (DNA): TGTGCCAGCAGCCAGTGGGACAGGGGTAACACTGAAGCTTTCTTT. V usage is TRBV3-1 (or the pseudogene TRBV3-2) and J usage is TRBJ1-1, with 10 positions matching TRBD1. This CDR3 has 15 residues. The ends lost 3 bases at V and 2 bases at J; junction bases unmatched: 3. Germline lookup yields CDR1 LGHDT and CDR2 YNNKEL (reference sequence).

The V call is TRBV30, the J call TRBJ2-6; possible D gene TRBD1, 6 bases. The CDR3 is 16 amino acids. Per the germline V gene, CDR1 is GTSNPN and CDR2 is SVGIG (reference sequence). Trimming took 3 bases from V and 3 from J, leaving 15 bases between them. CDR3 sequence: CAWRETGFGGANVLTF. The DNA of the CDR3 is TGTGCCTGGAGGGAGACAGGCTTTGGTGGGGCCAACGTCCTGACTTTC.